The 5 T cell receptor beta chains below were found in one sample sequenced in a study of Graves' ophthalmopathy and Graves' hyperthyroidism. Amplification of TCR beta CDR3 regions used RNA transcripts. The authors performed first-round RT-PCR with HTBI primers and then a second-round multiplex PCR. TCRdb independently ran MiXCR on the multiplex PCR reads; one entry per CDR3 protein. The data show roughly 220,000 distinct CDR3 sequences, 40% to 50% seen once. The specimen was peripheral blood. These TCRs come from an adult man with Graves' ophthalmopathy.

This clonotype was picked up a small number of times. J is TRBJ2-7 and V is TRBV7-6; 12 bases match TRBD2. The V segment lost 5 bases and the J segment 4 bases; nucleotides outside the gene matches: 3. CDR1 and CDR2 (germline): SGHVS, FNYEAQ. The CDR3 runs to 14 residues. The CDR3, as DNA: TGTGCCAGCAGCCAGACTAGCGGGGGATACGAGCAGTACTTC. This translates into CASSQTSGGYEQYF.

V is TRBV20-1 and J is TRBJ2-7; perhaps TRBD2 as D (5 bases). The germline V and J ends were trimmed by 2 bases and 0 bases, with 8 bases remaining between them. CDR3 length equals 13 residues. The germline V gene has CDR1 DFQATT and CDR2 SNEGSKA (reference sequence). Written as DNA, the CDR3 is TGCAGTGCTAGAAAAGACTACTCCTACGAGCAGTACTTC. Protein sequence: CSARKDYSYEQYF.

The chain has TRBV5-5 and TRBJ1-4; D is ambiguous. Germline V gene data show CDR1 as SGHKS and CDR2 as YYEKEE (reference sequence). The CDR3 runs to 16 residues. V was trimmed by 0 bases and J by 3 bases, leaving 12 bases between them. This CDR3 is CASSLESDIANEKLFF. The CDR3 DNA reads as TGTGCCAGCAGCTTGGAAAGCGACATCGCTAATGAAAAACTGTTTTTT.

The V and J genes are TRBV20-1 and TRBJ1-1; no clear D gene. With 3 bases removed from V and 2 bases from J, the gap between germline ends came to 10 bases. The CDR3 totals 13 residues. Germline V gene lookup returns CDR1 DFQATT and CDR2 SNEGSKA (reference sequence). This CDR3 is CSARESTNTEAFF. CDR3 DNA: TGCAGTGCTAGGGAAAGCACCAACACTGAAGCTTTCTTT.

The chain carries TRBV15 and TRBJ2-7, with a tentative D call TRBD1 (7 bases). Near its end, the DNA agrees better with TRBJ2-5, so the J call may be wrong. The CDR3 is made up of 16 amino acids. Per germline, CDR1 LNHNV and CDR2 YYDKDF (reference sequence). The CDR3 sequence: CATSDQGGASGGTQYF. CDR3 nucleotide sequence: TGTGCCACCAGCGATCAGGGGGGCGCATCTGGGGGGACCCAGTACTTC.